Below are 24 T cell receptor beta chains sequenced from a single sample in a study of Ad26.COV2.S vaccination and SARS-CoV-2 variants. Libraries were prepared by immunoSEQ multiplex PCR; TCRdb keeps only in-frame clonotypes and omits some of them. Among 350,000 to 450,000 clones listed, roughly 90% were seen once. Described treatment: some 20 received Ad26.COV2.S at low or high dose, single or two shots; roughly 5 received placebo; per-sample allocation not given. At day 63 after the first vaccine or placebo injection, samples were drawn. Sequenced material: peripheral blood, taken in a trial of Ad26.COV2.S vaccine versus placebo. The receptors shown here come from a person between 18 and 59 years old who received the Ad26.COV2.S COVID-19 vaccine or a placebo.

The V call is TRBV12-5, the J call TRBJ2-5, with a weak D call TRBD2 (6 bases). Deletions cut 0 bases from V and 4 bases from J, with 9 bases between. The CDR3 is 14 residues long. CDR1 is LGHNT, CDR2 FRNRAP, per germline. In DNA, the CDR3 is TGTGCTAGTGGTTTGGTCGGGGACTTAGAGACCCAGTACTTC. This translates into CASGLVGDLETQYF.

The genes are TRBV11-2 and TRBJ2-1; TRBD2 agrees at 7 bases. Germline CDR1 and CDR2: SGHAT and FQNNGV. Trimming cost V 1 base and J 9 bases; bases outside gene matches: 9. The CDR3 extends over 15 amino acids. CDR3 coding DNA: TGTGCCAGCAGCTTAGGGGGCGGGAGAGGGAGTGAGCAGTTCTTC. It translates to CASSLGGGRGSEQFF.

The chain has TRBV6-1 and TRBJ2-1; weak D call: TRBD2 (6 bases). Trimming cost V 2 bases and J 7 bases, with 9 bases left between them. CDR3 length: 13 residues. Germline lookup yields CDR1 MNHNS and CDR2 SASEGT. The CDR3 DNA reads TGTGCCAGCAGTGAACGGAGGGGTAATGAGCAGTTCTTC. It translates to CASSERRGNEQFF.

The chain employs TRBV19 and TRBJ2-1; D is unresolved. The CDR3 loop spans 12 amino acids. Trimming stripped 7 bases from V and 10 bases from J, with 14 bases between. Germline CDR1 and CDR2: LNHDA and SQIVND (reference sequence). This chain's CDR3 is CASNHYGIEQFF. In DNA form, the CDR3 reads TGTGCCAGTAACCACTACGGCATAGAGCAGTTCTTC.

The chain has TRBV28 and TRBJ2-3, with 7 nucleotides matching TRBD1. Trimming removed 5 bases from V and 3 bases from J; junction bases left unmatched: 11. The CDR3 consists of 16 residues. Per the germline V gene, CDR1 is MDHEN and CDR2 is SYDVKM. The CDR3 protein is CASSGENRGKTDTQYF. DNA for the CDR3: TGTGCCAGCAGTGGCGAAAACAGGGGAAAGACAGATACGCAGTATTTT. Looking up the rest from reference TRBV28 and TRBJ2-3 gives the full variable domain: DVKVTQSSRYLVKRTGEKVFLECVQDMDHENMFWYRQDPGLGLRLIYFSYDVKMKEKGDIPEGYSVSREKKERFSLILESASTNQTSMYLCASSGENRGKTDTQYFGPGTRLTVL.

V gene TRBV5-4 combines with J gene TRBJ1-4; TRBD1 agrees at 7 bases. CDR1 is SGHNT and CDR2 is YYREEE in the germline V gene (reference sequence). The V segment lost 4 bases and the J segment 7 bases; nucleotides outside the gene matches: 7. The CDR3 covers 14 residues. Here the CDR3 reads CASSRDREGEKLFF. In nucleotides, the CDR3 is TGTGCCAGCAGCCGCGACAGGGAGGGTGAAAAACTGTTTTTT.

V gene TRBV6-5 combines with J gene TRBJ2-7, with TRBD1 as a possible D gene (6 bases). From germline, CDR1 is MNHEY and CDR2 SVGAGI. Between the trimmed V and J ends, which lost 7 bases and 1 base, there was a span of 17 bases. The CDR3 loop spans 15 amino acids. In nucleotides, the CDR3 is TGTGCCAGCACCCCACAAGACAGGCCGTCCTACGAGCAGTACTTC. It specifies CASTPQDRPSYEQYF.

The V gene is TRBV29-1, the J gene TRBJ2-6, with D perhaps matching TRBD1 (5 bases). With 4 bases removed from V and 11 bases from J, the gap between germline ends came to 15 bases. CDR1 is SQVTM, CDR2 ANQGSEA, per germline. The CDR3 extends over 13 amino acids. The CDR3 bases are TGCAGCGTTGGTGGGGCGGAGTCCGACGTCCTGACTTTC. Translated: CSVGGAESDVLTF. The complete variable domain, with remaining parts taken from reference TRBV29-1 and TRBJ2-6, reads SAVISQKPSRDICQRGTSLTIQCQVDSQVTMMFWYRQQPGQSLTLIATANQGSEATYESGFVIDKFPISRPNLTFSTLTVSNMSPEDSSIYLCSVGGAESDVLTFGAGSRLTVL.

The chain links TRBV3-1 (or the pseudogene TRBV3-2) to TRBJ1-6; D unresolved. V was cut by 4 bases and J by 11 bases, with 18 bases left in between. The germline V gene has CDR1 LGHDT and CDR2 YNNKEL (reference sequence). CDR3 length: 15 amino acids. The CDR3 sequence: CASSREGSSGTPLHF. The CDR3 coding sequence is TGTGCCAGCAGCCGAGAAGGGTCCTCCGGAACACCCCTCCACTTT.

This chain joins TRBV7-8 and TRBJ2-5, with D possibly matching TRBD2 (5 bases). With 5 bases removed from V and 5 bases from J, the gap between germline ends came to 12 bases. The germline gives CDR1 SGHVS, CDR2 FQNEAQ. The CDR3 extends over 13 amino acids. The DNA of the CDR3 is TGTGCCAGCAGCGCCACAAGAGGGGAGACCCAGTACTTC. This gives the protein CASSATRGETQYF.

The chain couples TRBV28 to TRBJ1-5; no clear D gene. Germline CDR1 is MDHEN and CDR2 is SYDVKM. The germline V and J ends were trimmed by 7 bases and 0 bases, with 13 bases remaining between them. This CDR3 is built from 15 residues. The CDR3 bases are TGTGCCAGCAAATCAGGCCTAGTTAGCAATCAGCCCCAGCATTTT. As protein: CASKSGLVSNQPQHF.

V gene TRBV6-1 combines with J gene TRBJ2-2; 7 bases are a match to TRBD2. The germline V gene has CDR1 MNHNS and CDR2 SASEGT. CDR3 size: 15 residues. V was pared by 0 bases and J by 6 bases, with 4 bases of the junction left unmatched. CDR3 nucleotides: TGTGCCAGCAGTGAAGCTCAGGCGGGGGCCGGGGAGCTGTTTTTT. This gives the protein CASSEAQAGAGELFF.

This chain links TRBV4-1 with TRBJ1-4; D may be TRBD1 (6 bases). Germline V gene data show CDR1 as MGHRA and CDR2 as YSYEKL. The CDR3 is 18 amino acids. Trimming stripped 0 bases from V and 2 bases from J, with 16 bases between. The CDR3 protein is CASSQDPGRGVTNEKLFF. The CDR3 DNA follows: TGCGCCAGCAGCCAAGACCCGGGCAGGGGAGTTACTAATGAAAAACTGTTTTTT.

The V gene is TRBV2, the J gene TRBJ2-1; 9 positions agree with TRBD2. This CDR3 comprises 16 residues. Germline V lookup: CDR1 SNHLY, CDR2 FYNNEI. V shed 4 bases, J shed 8 bases, and the junction held 12 bases outside the gene matches. CDR3 in DNA: TGTGCCAGCAGTGCTGTTCGTAGCGGGAGTCCGTATGAGCAGTTCTTC. As protein: CASSAVRSGSPYEQFF.

This clone has just one count. The CDR3 spells CASSPESAASYNEQFF. In DNA form, the CDR3 reads TGCGCCAGCAGCCCCGAATCGGCGGCTTCTTACAATGAGCAGTTCTTC. V gene TRBV5-1 combines with J gene TRBJ2-1; D uncertain. V was trimmed by 4 bases and J by 4 bases, leaving 18 bases between them. CDR1 and CDR2 from the germline V gene are SGHRS and YFSETQ. This CDR3 is built from 16 residues.

The chain combines TRBV19 with TRBJ2-1; a possible D gene is TRBD2 (5 bases). The CDR3 runs 14 residues. V was pared by 4 bases and J by 3 bases, with 10 bases between. The germline V gene has CDR1 LNHDA and CDR2 SQIVND (reference sequence). CDR3 DNA: TGTGCCAGTAGTACCGGACTCGGCTACAATGAGCAGTTCTTC. As protein: CASSTGLGYNEQFF.

The V call is TRBV10-3, the J call TRBJ2-5, with 10 positions matching TRBD2. V lost 6 bases and J lost 5; bases outside the gene matches: 18. The CDR3 sequence is 18 residues long. CDR1 is ENHRY and CDR2 is SYGVKD in the germline V gene. This CDR3 reads CAIRPDQGASGRVETQYF. Written as DNA, the CDR3 is TGTGCCATCAGGCCCGATCAAGGGGCTAGCGGGAGAGTGGAGACCCAGTACTTC.

The genes are TRBV5-1 and TRBJ2-1; TRBD2 matches 12 bases. The V gene's germline CDR1 is SGHRS and CDR2 YFSETQ. V shed 5 bases, J shed 9 bases, and the junction held 9 bases outside the gene matches. The CDR3 runs 15 residues. The CDR3 loop reads CASRETSGSKSEQFF. CDR3 coding DNA: TGCGCCAGCAGAGAGACTAGCGGGAGTAAAAGTGAGCAGTTCTTC.

The V call is TRBV19, the J call TRBJ2-4, with 11 bases that match TRBD2. Germline V CDR1 and CDR2: LNHDA, SQIVND (reference sequence). J was trimmed by 5 bases and V by 2 bases; bases with no gene match: 8. CDR3 size: 17 residues. CDR3 DNA sequence: TGTGCCAGTAGTATAAGTAGTAGCGGGAGGGTCCAAAACATTCAGTACTTC. As protein: CASSISSSGRVQNIQYF. Combining the CDR3 with reference TRBV19 and TRBJ2-4 gives the whole variable domain DGGITQSPKYLFRKEGQNVTLSCEQNLNHDAMYWYRQDPGQGLRLIYYSQIVNDFQKGDIAEGYSVSREKKESFPLTVTSAQKNPTAFYLCASSISSSGRVQNIQYFGAGTRLSVL.

This rearrangement joins TRBV5-4 to TRBJ2-7; D remains ambiguous. The CDR3 sequence is 12 residues long. Germline values: CDR1 SGHNT, CDR2 YYREEE (reference sequence). The V gene lost 4 bases and the J gene lost 6 bases, with 11 bases spanning the gap. CDR3 sequence reads: CASSRELGEQYF. In DNA, the CDR3 is TGTGCCAGCAGCCGAGAGTTGGGCGAGCAGTACTTC.

J is TRBJ1-5 and V is TRBV6-5; D is unresolved. CDR1 is MNHEY, CDR2 SVGAGI, per germline. The CDR3 runs to 14 residues. V was clipped by 6 bases and J by 1 base, with 10 bases between them. This CDR3 reads CASSRGPSNQPQHF. CDR3 bases: TGTGCCAGCAGCCGAGGACCGAGCAATCAGCCCCAGCATTTT.

The chain recombines TRBV10-3 with TRBJ2-2, with a tentative D call TRBD1 (5 bases). CDR1 is ENHRY and CDR2 is SYGVKD in the germline V gene. CDR3 size: 14 residues. Trimming removed 10 bases from V and 1 base from J, with 13 bases in between. CDR3 sequence reads: CASFPDRNTGELFF. The CDR3 coding sequence is TGTGCCAGTTTCCCCGACAGGAACACCGGGGAGCTGTTTTTT.

This chain links TRBV9 with TRBJ1-6; 7 positions agree with TRBD1. In germline, CDR1 is SGDLS, CDR2 YYNGEE. This CDR3 spans 14 amino acids. Trimming removed 3 bases from V and 8 bases from J; junction bases left unmatched: 5. CDR3 sequence: CASSDGTAYSPLHF. Written as DNA, the CDR3 is TGTGCCAGCAGCGATGGGACAGCGTATTCACCCCTCCACTTT. The full variable domain, rest sourced from reference TRBV9 and TRBJ1-6, is DSGVTQTPKHLITATGQRVTLRCSPRSGDLSVYWYQQSLDQGLQFLIQYYNGEERAKGNILERFSAQQFPDLHSELNLSSLELGDSALYFCASSDGTAYSPLHFGNGTRLTVT.

The CDR3 spells CATSDLHGTETPNEQFF. The CDR3 DNA is TGTGCCACCAGTGATTTGCACGGGACAGAAACCCCCAATGAGCAGTTCTTC. The chain is built from TRBV24-1 and TRBJ2-1, with 7 bases fitting TRBD1. The CDR3 runs 17 residues. Germline V gene lookup returns CDR1 KGHDR and CDR2 SFDVKD. Trimming cost V 0 bases and J 6 bases; bases outside gene matches: 10.